This T cell receptor beta chain came from a study of shared clonotypes between healthy human individuals. This clone appeared once. Sequencing was performed with immunoSEQ multiplex PCR; in TCRdb, only in-frame clones are kept and a portion is missing. The repertoire has about 2 million clones, 85% to 95% of them found once; the top ten carry 0.1% to 0.15%. V lost 4 bases, J lost 5 bases, and 5 bases stayed unmatched. In germline, CDR1 is SGHRS, CDR2 YFSETQ. The length of the CDR3 is 14 residues. The chain uses TRBV5-1 and TRBJ2-5, with 10 bases fitting TRBD1. Sequencing was performed on naive CD4+ T cells sorted from blood. Documented subset: CD45RA+ positively selected. The source of this sequence is a man aged 18 to 35 in good health. DNA for the CDR3: TGCGCCAGCAGCAACGAGGGACAGGGGGAGACCCAGTACTTC. Encoded protein: CASSNEGQGETQYF.